The present entry profiles one TCR beta chain with its context. The table lists this clone with a count of one. Its specific antigen is unknown. Per-base quality was not reported, and no clone a single base away is much larger than it. The sample originates from a study of shared clonotypes between healthy human individuals (dated by TCRdb to about 2020). About the study as a whole: The cohort comprised a couple of women and three men aged 18 to 49 years. Per donor, three plates each were used for CD4 naive and CD4 memory, two for CD8 naive, and one for CD8 memory. To estimate repertoire size and how much clonotype sharing occurs between individuals, the study deeply sequenced the blood TCR repertoires of several healthy adults. Libraries were prepared and TCR repertoires were sequenced by different laboratories using diverse techniques, in order to increase sequencing depth and limit assay-specific biases. Leukapheresis yielded between about 0.9 and 10 billion PBMCs per donor. Findings and caveats that apply to the study as a whole: Estimated clonotype richness was generally larger for naive than for memory subsets. Sampling was restricted to blood, and TCR repertoires in tissue are likely to differ from TCR repertoires in blood. Even with the large sequencing depth, rarefaction of the sorted-subset datasets indicated that sequencing was incomplete. The small number of donors limited the genetic and exposure-history diversity represented. Sharing across a few donors was observed for approximately 5% of naive CD4, under 4% of naive CD8, 2% to 2.5% of memory CD4, and approximately 0.41% of memory CD8 clonotypes. Based on pairwise subsampling, the degree of clonotype sharing among donors was expected to be affected by sequencing depth. Higher generation probabilities were observed for clonotypes shared by all four sorted-subset donors than for non-shared clonotypes.

The donors were healthy, HIV-negative adults who had no recently reported acute infections or vaccinations. Every donor was a Caucasian adult residing in Nashville, Tennessee, USA. Magnetic negative selection was used to enrich CD4+ T cells, after which naive cells were positively selected on CD45RA and the negative fraction became the memory subset. Blood was obtained by leukapheresis, after which PBMCs were separated by Ficoll-Histopaque density gradient centrifugation and cryopreserved in liquid nitrogen vapor phase. Analytical flow cytometry was used to check the purity and quantity of each magnetically sorted T cell population. Each sorted fraction had its genomic DNA isolated and then quantified by UV absorbance on a Nanodrop 2000c. Using the deep immunoSEQ assay, TCR CDR3 regions were amplified from genomic DNA by multiplex PCR. For each cell subset, the extracted genomic DNA was distributed evenly across all wells of several immunoSEQ 96-well plates, and each plate served as one replicate. Each replicate PCR for sorted subsets received around 0.2 ug genomic DNA, equal to 28,000 or so T cell genomes. Purified libraries were quantified with a Qubit 3.0 fluorometer, sized on a Bioanalyzer 2100, and re-quantified with the KAPA Library Quantification kit. A separate single-read 150-cycle Illumina NextSeq 550 flow cell was used to sequence each immunoSEQ 96-well plate. In the original analysis: The immunoSEQ output contained only junctional sequences without quality scores, so filtering could not match that applied to full-length reads. To assign V/J genes and CDR3, sequences were annotated using PyIR, a Python wrapper for IgBLAST v1.9, with IMGT germline references. Reads with weak V/J assignments (E-value above 1e-6), missing CDR3, stop codons, out-of-frame junctions, or ambiguous translated residues were removed. A V3J clonotype was defined by an identical inferred V gene, J gene, and CDR3 amino acid sequence. Percentage overlap between repertoires was calculated by dividing the number of shared unique clonotypes by the size of the smaller repertoire. Three approaches were used to assess repertoire richness: RTK rarefaction, the Chao1 estimator, and Recon v2.1 estimates of unobserved clonotypes. Generation probabilities for all TCRbeta clonotypes obtained by the gDNA method from a handful of donors were computed using OLGA. TCRdb re-hosts the immuneACCESS table, in-frame sequences only. Its copies lack some clones; in the studies checked, an unresolved V gene accounts for under half of them, and the cause for the rest is not known. The DNA gave D and trimming, while V, J and clone size come from that table. For this sample there are 1 million to 1.2 million clones; 60% to 85% appear just once. The biggest ten clones account for over 0.8% of the sample.

This TCR derives from a man aged 18 to 29 in good health. Some clones in this sample may be carry-over from other donors' samples. The material sequenced was memory CD4+ T cells from PBMCs. The cell subset or site label, read with the paper, signifies: CD45RA-negative fraction.

The CDR3 region reads CASTVTAMYQETQYF. The DNA sequence is TGTGCCAGCACGGTGACAGCTATGTACCAAGAGACCCAGTACTTC. The chain links TRBV6-1 with TRBJ2-5; a weak D assignment points to TRBD1 (5 bases agree). Relative to germline, V is 7 bases shorter and J is 0 bases shorter, with 15 bases between their ends. As encoded in the germline V gene, CDR1 is MNHNS while CDR2 is SASEGT. The CDR3 runs 15 residues from the cysteine to the phenylalanine. CDR3 DNA only is kept here, 45 bases in frame from base 1.